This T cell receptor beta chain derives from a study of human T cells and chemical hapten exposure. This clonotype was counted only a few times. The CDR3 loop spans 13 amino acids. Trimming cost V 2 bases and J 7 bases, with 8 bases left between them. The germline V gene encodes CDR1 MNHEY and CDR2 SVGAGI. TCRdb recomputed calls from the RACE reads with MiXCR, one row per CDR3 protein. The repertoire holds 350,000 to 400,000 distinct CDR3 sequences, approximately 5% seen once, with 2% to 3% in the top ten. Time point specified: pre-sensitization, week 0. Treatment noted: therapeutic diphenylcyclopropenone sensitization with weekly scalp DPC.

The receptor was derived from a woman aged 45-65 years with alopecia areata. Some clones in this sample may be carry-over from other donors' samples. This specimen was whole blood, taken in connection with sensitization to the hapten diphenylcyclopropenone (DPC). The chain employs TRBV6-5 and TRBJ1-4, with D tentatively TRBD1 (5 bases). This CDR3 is CASSYRGSEKLFF. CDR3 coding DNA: TGTGCCAGCAGTTACCGGGGCTCTGAAAAACTGTTTTTT.